The text below deals with one TCR beta chain. PCR was performed a second time for about 6 to 12 cycles using a sample-barcoded 5' primer and a J-beta primer mix. Each CDR3 protein gets one entry after TCRdb re-called the 5' RACE reads with MiXCR. The repertoire holds 780,000 or so distinct CDR3 sequences, with approximately 53% as singletons. No fewer than 7 million PBMCs went into each sample. This entry belongs to a study of blood T cells in healthy people across ages. This CDR3 spans 12 amino acids. Germline CDR1 SGHNT, CDR2 YENEEA. V was pared by 2 bases and J by 8 bases, with 7 bases between. Sequences were obtained from blood. The sequence came from a man older than 75 in good health. The gene calls are TRBV11-3 and TRBJ2-1, with TRBD2 as a possible D gene (5 bases). Here the CDR3 DNA reads TGTGCCAGCAGCTTATCCGGGGATGAGCAGTTCTTC. Its protein is CASSLSGDEQFF.